This TCR beta chain was captured in a study of identical twins. Study findings and constraints: Models underpredicted monozygotic twin sharing of out-of-frame TCR alpha.

This clonotype came up a few times. Its antigen is unidentified. The germline V and J ends were trimmed by 4 bases and 0 bases, with 13 bases remaining between them. CDR3 length equals 15 residues. Looked up from germline, CDR1 is SGHRS and CDR2 is YFSETQ. All donors were healthy, and all were Caucasian. From the 5' RACE reads, TCRdb called clonotypes with MiXCR, one entry per CDR3 protein. The sample contains 400,000 or so distinct CDR3 sequences, 9% to 10% of which appear only once. The source material was naive T cells sorted from blood. The sequence derives from a woman in her fifties or sixties in good health. The genes are TRBV5-1 and TRBJ1-1, with D perhaps matching TRBD1 (5 bases). The CDR3 here is CASSPLQDMNTEAFF. CDR3 DNA sequence: TGCGCCAGCAGCCCATTACAGGATATGAACACTGAAGCTTTCTTT.